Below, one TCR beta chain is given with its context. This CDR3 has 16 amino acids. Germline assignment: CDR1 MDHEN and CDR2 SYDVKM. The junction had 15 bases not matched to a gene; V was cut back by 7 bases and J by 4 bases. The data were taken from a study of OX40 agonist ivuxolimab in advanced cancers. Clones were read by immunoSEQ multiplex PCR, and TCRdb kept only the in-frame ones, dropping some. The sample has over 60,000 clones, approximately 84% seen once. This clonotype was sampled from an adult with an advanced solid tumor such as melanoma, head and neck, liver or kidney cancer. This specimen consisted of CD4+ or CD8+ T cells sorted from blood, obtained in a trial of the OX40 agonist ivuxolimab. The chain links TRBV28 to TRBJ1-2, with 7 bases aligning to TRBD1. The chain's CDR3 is CASTNEGLQGLYGYTF. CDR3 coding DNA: TGTGCCAGCACTAATGAGGGTTTACAGGGGCTCTATGGCTACACCTTC.